The clone carrying this T cell receptor beta chain was seen repeatedly, ten times or more. The authors ran a second PCR of roughly 6 to 12 cycles using a sample-barcoded 5' primer and a J-beta primer mix. TCRdb called the 5' RACE reads again in MiXCR, with one record for every CDR3 protein. In the table there are 650,000 to 800,000 distinct CDR3 sequences, 40% to 50% of which are singletons. This entry comes from a study of blood T cells in healthy people across ages. Germline assignment: CDR1 SQVTM and CDR2 ANQGSEA. The germline V and J ends were trimmed by 3 bases and 5 bases, with 16 bases remaining between them. The CDR3 is 14 amino acids.

This sequence originates from a man in his fifties or sixties in good health. The chain combines TRBV29-1 with TRBJ2-5; possible D gene TRBD1, 6 bases. Sequenced sample: blood. The CDR3 region is CSVESQGLGETQYF. The CDR3 DNA reads TGCAGCGTTGAGAGCCAGGGGTTGGGGGAGACCCAGTACTTC.